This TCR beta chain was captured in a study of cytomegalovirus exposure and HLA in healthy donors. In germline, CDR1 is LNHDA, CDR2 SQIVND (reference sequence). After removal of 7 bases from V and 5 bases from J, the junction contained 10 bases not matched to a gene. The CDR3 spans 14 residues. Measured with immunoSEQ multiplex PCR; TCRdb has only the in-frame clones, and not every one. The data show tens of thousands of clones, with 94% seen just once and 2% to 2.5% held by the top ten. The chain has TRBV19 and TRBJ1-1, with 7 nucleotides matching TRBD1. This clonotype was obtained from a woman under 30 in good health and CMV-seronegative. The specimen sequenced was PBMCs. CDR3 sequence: CASTPQGGQTEAFF. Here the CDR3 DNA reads TGTGCCAGTACCCCTCAGGGGGGACAGACTGAAGCTTTCTTT.